This passage covers 27 T cell receptor beta chains from one sample sequenced in a study of blood T cell repertoires in COVID-19. Generated by immunoSEQ multiplex PCR, the TCRdb table keeps only in-frame clones and is missing some. The table has 45,000 to 70,000 clones, roughly 90% seen once. Source material: peripheral blood. These receptors originate from an older woman with active COVID-19.

This rearrangement joins TRBV20-1 to TRBJ1-2; tentative D call: TRBD1 (6 bases). The V end was cut by 5 bases, the J end by 8 bases, with 12 bases between. The CDR3 runs to 11 residues. Germline V gene data show CDR1 as DFQATT and CDR2 as SNEGSKA (reference sequence). CDR3 sequence reads: CSAFRTGGYTF. CDR3 nucleotides: TGCAGTGCTTTCCGCACAGGGGGCTACACCTTC.

This chain joins TRBV6-2 or TRBV6-3 and TRBJ2-5; 8 nucleotides align to TRBD1. The CDR3 has 16 amino acids. The junction had 10 bases not matched to a gene; V was cut back by 3 bases and J by 4 bases. CDR1 MNHEY and CDR2 SVGEGT come from the germline V gene. CDR3 sequence: CASSYMKGQVRETQYF. The CDR3 region has the DNA TGTGCCAGCAGTTATATGAAGGGACAGGTTCGAGAGACCCAGTACTTC.

The chain recombines TRBV5-1 with TRBJ2-2; 7 bases align to TRBD1. CDR3 length: 13 residues. The V gene's germline CDR1 is SGHRS and CDR2 YFSETQ. V lost 6 bases to trimming and J lost 6 bases; unmatched junction nucleotides: 5. DNA for the CDR3: TGCGCCAGCAAAAAGGGGGCGCCCGGGGAGCTGTTTTTT. This codes for CASKKGAPGELFF. The full variable domain, completed using reference TRBV5-1 and TRBJ2-2, is KAGVTQTPRYLIKTRGQQVTLSCSPISGHRSVSWYQQTPGQGLQFLFEYFSETQRNKGNFPGRFSGRQFSNSRSEMNVSTLELGDSALYLCASKKGAPGELFFGEGSRLTVL.

This clone was counted a few times. This chain joins TRBV18 and TRBJ2-3; TRBD1 agrees at 9 bases. V gave up 4 bases and J gave up 2 bases; unmatched junction bases: 4. Per the germline V gene, CDR1 is KGHSH and CDR2 is LQKENI. The CDR3 is 15 amino acids. The DNA of the CDR3 is TGTGCCAGCTCACTCGACAGGGGGTACACAGATACGCAGTATTTT. Protein sequence: CASSLDRGYTDTQYF.

J is TRBJ2-1 and V is TRBV7-9; perhaps TRBD1 as D (6 bases). Looked up from germline, CDR1 is SEHNR and CDR2 is FQNEAQ (reference sequence). The CDR3 runs 18 residues. V gave up 5 bases and J gave up 6 bases, with 26 bases separating them. The CDR3 is CASSLPNRESRNRNEQFF. CDR3 DNA sequence: TGTGCCAGCAGCCTACCTAACAGGGAAAGTCGAAATCGCAATGAGCAGTTCTTC.

This clone has only a few counts. The chain joins TRBV6-5 to TRBJ1-1; D call uncertain. V lost 7 bases to trimming and J lost 4 bases, with 13 bases between them. Germline lookup yields CDR1 MNHEY and CDR2 SVGAGI. The CDR3 length is 13 residues. The CDR3 DNA reads TGTGCCAGCACCCCGGCGGGAATCACTGAAGCTTTCTTT. Its protein is CASTPAGITEAFF.

This rearrangement joins TRBV19 to TRBJ1-1, with unresolved D. The length of the CDR3 is 17 residues. V lost 7 bases to trimming and J lost 2 bases, with 23 bases between them. CDR1 and CDR2 from the germline V gene are LNHDA and SQIVND (reference sequence). This chain's CDR3 is CASTPLMGWEGNTEAFF. In nucleotides, the CDR3 is TGTGCCAGTACCCCGCTAATGGGGTGGGAGGGAAACACTGAAGCTTTCTTT.

The chain uses TRBV20-1 and TRBJ2-5; 7 nucleotides align to TRBD1. The CDR3 totals 13 residues. Germline V CDR1 and CDR2: DFQATT, SNEGSKA (reference sequence). The V segment lost 4 bases and the J segment 3 bases; nucleotides outside the gene matches: 5. The CDR3 is CSAIDRVKETQYF. The CDR3 DNA reads as TGCAGTGCTATTGACAGGGTAAAAGAGACCCAGTACTTC.

Details on this clone: A read error may account for a junction end that differs from germline. The chain has TRBV2 and TRBJ2-1, with D uncertain. The CDR3 has 15 amino acids. From germline, CDR1 is SNHLY and CDR2 FYNNEI. Here the CDR3 reads CANSDGRSSYNEQFF. CDR3 nucleotide sequence: TGTGCCAACAGTGACGGTAGAAGCTCCTACAATGAGCAGTTCTTC.

This clone was seen only once. The chain employs TRBV4-2 and TRBJ2-3; no clear D gene. CDR1 and CDR2 (germline): LGHNA, YNFKEQ. V was shortened by 0 bases and J by 6 bases, with 4 bases between the two germline ends. The CDR3 contains 12 residues. This CDR3 reads CASSQDGDTQYF. The CDR3 nucleotides are TGTGCCAGCAGCCAAGACGGGGATACGCAGTATTTT.

The rearrangement uses TRBV11-2 and TRBJ2-6; TRBD1 agrees at 8 bases. CDR1 SGHAT and CDR2 FQNNGV come from the germline V gene. The V and J ends lost 5 bases and 2 bases, in that order; junction bases with no gene match: 5. The CDR3 extends over 16 amino acids. CDR3 in amino acids: CASSPDREPGANVLTF. DNA for the CDR3: TGTGCCAGCAGCCCGGACAGGGAACCTGGGGCCAACGTCCTGACTTTC.

The rearrangement joins TRBV5-1 to TRBJ2-3; TRBD2 aligns across 13 bases. The germline gives CDR1 SGHRS, CDR2 YFSETQ. Trimming took 0 bases from V and 0 from J; bases not matched to a gene: 7. The CDR3 covers 19 residues. The CDR3 protein is CASSLATTSGGSSTDTQYF. The CDR3 DNA follows: TGCGCCAGCAGCTTGGCGACGACTAGCGGGGGGTCTAGCACAGATACGCAGTATTTT.

This rearrangement joins TRBV21-1 to TRBJ2-7; the table's D call, TRBD1, was not checked against the DNA. TRBV21-1 is classified as a pseudogene. The CDR3 loop spans 14 amino acids. The CDR3 reads CASSDRDTSYEQYF. The CDR3 nucleotides are TGTGCCAGCAGCGACCGGGACACCTCCTACGAGCAGTACTTC.

As DNA, the CDR3 is TGTGCCAGCAGTTCCAGGGCAGGTGAGCAGTACTTC. This encodes CASSSRAGEQYF. The J gene is TRBJ2-7, the V gene TRBV6-2 or TRBV6-3, with a possible D match to TRBD1 (5 bases). V lost 4 bases and J lost 7, with 11 bases in between. The CDR3 is made up of 12 amino acids. CDR1 and CDR2 from the germline V gene are MNHEY and SVGEGT.

The V gene is TRBV27, the J gene TRBJ1-4; 9 nucleotides agree with TRBD1. The junction had 7 bases not matched to a gene; V was cut back by 5 bases and J by 0 bases. Germline V CDR1 and CDR2: MNHEY, SMNVEV (reference sequence). The CDR3 extends over 17 amino acids. CDR3 region: CASSKDRGGSTNEKLFF. CDR3 DNA sequence: TGTGCCAGCAGTAAGGACAGGGGAGGGTCAACTAATGAAAAACTGTTTTTT.

J is TRBJ2-2 and V is TRBV11-2, with no clear D. The CDR3 consists of 16 residues. Germline V gene sequence: CDR1 SGHAT, CDR2 FQNNGV. The V end was cut by 4 bases, the J end by 5 bases, with 17 bases between. In DNA form, the CDR3 reads TGTGCCAGCAGCTCTCCCCGGCGGAGTACAACCGGGGAGCTGTTTTTT. Translated: CASSSPRRSTTGELFF.

The table lists this clone with a count of one. The J gene is TRBJ1-1, the V gene TRBV7-9; 9 bases line up with TRBD1. Trimming removed 2 bases from V and 5 bases from J; junction bases left unmatched: 6. Germline V gene data show CDR1 as SEHNR and CDR2 as FQNEAQ (reference sequence). This CDR3 is 15 amino acids long. The CDR3 coding sequence is TGTGCCAGCAGCTTAAAGGGACAGGGATTAACTGAAGCTTTCTTT. Protein product: CASSLKGQGLTEAFF.

The chain has TRBV9 and TRBJ2-7; 8 positions agree with TRBD1. The CDR3 contains 15 residues. The junction had 10 bases not matched to a gene; V was cut back by 3 bases and J by 5 bases. Germline CDR1 and CDR2: SGDLS and YYNGEE. CDR3 in DNA: TGTGCCAGCAGCGCGACGGACAGGGTCGTTAACGAGCAGTACTTC. This gives the protein CASSATDRVVNEQYF.

The chain combines TRBV5-1 with TRBJ2-1; 8 bases are shared with TRBD2. Per germline, CDR1 SGHRS and CDR2 YFSETQ. Trimming removed 3 bases from V and 0 bases from J; junction bases left unmatched: 2. This CDR3 is 15 amino acids long. CDR3 amino acids: CASSSSGSSYNEQFF. CDR3 bases: TGCGCCAGCAGCTCGAGCGGGAGCTCCTACAATGAGCAGTTCTTC. The whole variable domain, filled in from reference TRBV5-1 and TRBJ2-1, reads KAGVTQTPRYLIKTRGQQVTLSCSPISGHRSVSWYQQTPGQGLQFLFEYFSETQRNKGNFPGRFSGRQFSNSRSEMNVSTLELGDSALYLCASSSSGSSYNEQFFGPGTRLTVL.

The chain has TRBV2 and TRBJ2-5; 8 positions match TRBD1. The CDR3 contains 15 residues. Germline trimming cut 8 bases from V and 2 bases from J; bases unmatched to any gene: 10. Germline V CDR1 and CDR2: SNHLY, FYNNEI. CDR3 in DNA: TGTGCCAGCGGAGACCTTGGGACAGGACAAGAGACCCAGTACTTC. Translation: CASGDLGTGQETQYF.

J is TRBJ2-1 and V is TRBV7-3, with TRBD1 identical over 9 bases. Germline CDR1 and CDR2: SGHTA and FQGTGA. Trimming cost V 4 bases and J 6 bases; bases outside gene matches: 4. This CDR3 is built from 14 residues. In nucleotides, the CDR3 is TGTGCCAGCAGCTCCGGACAGGGGCTCAATGAGCAGTTCTTC. It encodes CASSSGQGLNEQFF.

Here the CDR3 DNA reads TGTGCCAGCAGCAGTAGACAGGGTACTGGAAACACCATATATTTT. Translating gives CASSSRQGTGNTIYF. The V call is TRBV21-1, the J call TRBJ1-3; TRBD1, the D gene given by the table, was not confirmed from the DNA. TRBV21-1 is a pseudogene segment. The CDR3 has 15 residues.

The chain recombines TRBV5-6 with TRBJ2-5; 8 bases fit TRBD1. In germline, CDR1 is SGHDT, CDR2 YYEEEE. The length of the CDR3 is 15 residues. With 3 bases clipped from V and 4 bases from J, the junction kept 8 bases outside the gene matches. CDR3 coding DNA: TGTGCCAGCAGCTGGGACAGGAGGGCGGGAGAGACCCAGTACTTC. Translating gives CASSWDRRAGETQYF.

This clone was detected once. V is TRBV5-1 and J is TRBJ1-1; D is undetermined. V gave up 6 bases and J gave up 3 bases, with 12 bases separating them. The CDR3 length is 13 residues. Germline V CDR1 and CDR2: SGHRS, YFSETQ. CDR3 sequence (DNA): TGCGCCAGCACCGATATAGTGGACACTGAAGCTTTCTTT. Amino acid sequence: CASTDIVDTEAFF.

The rearrangement links TRBV30 to TRBJ1-6; 8 positions agree with TRBD1. This CDR3 contains 14 residues. J was trimmed by 3 bases and V by 5 bases; bases with no gene match: 3. The germline CDR1 and CDR2 sequences are GTSNPN and SVGIG (reference sequence). As DNA, the CDR3 is TGTGCCTGGGGGACAGGAGTCTATAATTCACCCCTCCACTTT. Its protein product is CAWGTGVYNSPLHF.

The CDR3 loop is CASSYPGQDYGYTF. The CDR3 DNA reads TGTGCCAGCAGTTACCCGGGACAGGACTATGGCTACACCTTC. J is TRBJ1-2 and V is TRBV6-6, with 8 bases lining up with TRBD1. Germline V gives CDR1 MNHNY, CDR2 SVGAGI (reference sequence). Trimming cost V 2 bases and J 3 bases; bases outside gene matches: 2. The CDR3 length is 14 residues.

This chain joins TRBV5-4 and TRBJ2-3, with a possible D match to TRBD2 (6 bases). The V end lost 1 base, the J end lost 1 base, and 13 bases lay between the germline ends. This CDR3 is 16 amino acids long. Germline values: CDR1 SGHNT, CDR2 YYREEE (reference sequence). CDR3 DNA: TGTGCCAGCAGCTTGCTCCCGGACTACGGCACAGATACGCAGTATTTT. It specifies CASSLLPDYGTDTQYF.